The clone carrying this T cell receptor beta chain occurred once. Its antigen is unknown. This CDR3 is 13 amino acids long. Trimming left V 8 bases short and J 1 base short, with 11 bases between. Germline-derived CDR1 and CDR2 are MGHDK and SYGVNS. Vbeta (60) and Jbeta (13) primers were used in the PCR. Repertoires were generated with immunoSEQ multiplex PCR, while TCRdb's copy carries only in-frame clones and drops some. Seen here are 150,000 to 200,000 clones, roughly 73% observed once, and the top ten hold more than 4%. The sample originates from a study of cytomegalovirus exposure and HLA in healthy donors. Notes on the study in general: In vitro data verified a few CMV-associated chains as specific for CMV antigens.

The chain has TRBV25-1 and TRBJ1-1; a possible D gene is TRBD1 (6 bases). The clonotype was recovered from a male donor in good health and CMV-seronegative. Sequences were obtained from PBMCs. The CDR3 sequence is CASSQGRNTEAFF. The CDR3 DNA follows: TGTGCCAGCTCTCAGGGGAGGAACACTGAAGCTTTCTTT.